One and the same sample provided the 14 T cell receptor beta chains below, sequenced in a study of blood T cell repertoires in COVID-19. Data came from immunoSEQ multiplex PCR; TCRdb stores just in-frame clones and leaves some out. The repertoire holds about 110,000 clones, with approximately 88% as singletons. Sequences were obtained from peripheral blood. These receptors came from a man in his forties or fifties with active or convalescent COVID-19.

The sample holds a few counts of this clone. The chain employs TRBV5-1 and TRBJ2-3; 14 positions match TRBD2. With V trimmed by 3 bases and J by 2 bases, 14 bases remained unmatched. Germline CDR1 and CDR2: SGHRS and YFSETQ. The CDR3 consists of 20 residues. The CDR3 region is CASSSPKTRLAGGLTDTQYF. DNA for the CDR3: TGCGCCAGCAGCTCCCCCAAAACGAGACTAGCGGGAGGGCTCACAGATACGCAGTATTTT.

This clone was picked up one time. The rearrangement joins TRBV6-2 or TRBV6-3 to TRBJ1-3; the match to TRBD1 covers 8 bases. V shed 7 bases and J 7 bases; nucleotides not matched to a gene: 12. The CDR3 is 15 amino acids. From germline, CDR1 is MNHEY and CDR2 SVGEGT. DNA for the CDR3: TGTGCCAGCACCCCAGGGCAGGGGGCTTGGAACACCATATATTTT. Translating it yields CASTPGQGAWNTIYF.

DNA of the CDR3: TGTGCCAGCAGCTTTCTAGCGGCCGACTACAATGAGCAGTTCTTC. As protein: CASSFLAADYNEQFF. V and J are TRBV11-2 and TRBJ2-1, with 7 nucleotides matching TRBD2. The germline CDR1 and CDR2 sequences are SGHAT and FQNNGV. The CDR3 has 15 residues. Trimming cost V 3 bases and J 3 bases; bases outside gene matches: 5.

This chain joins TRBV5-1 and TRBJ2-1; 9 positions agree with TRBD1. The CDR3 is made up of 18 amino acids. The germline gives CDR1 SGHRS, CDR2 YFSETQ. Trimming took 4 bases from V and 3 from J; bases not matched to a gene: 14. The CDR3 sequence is CASSPKWGPGQGYNEQFF. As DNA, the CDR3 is TGCGCCAGCAGCCCCAAATGGGGTCCGGGACAGGGCTACAATGAGCAGTTCTTC.

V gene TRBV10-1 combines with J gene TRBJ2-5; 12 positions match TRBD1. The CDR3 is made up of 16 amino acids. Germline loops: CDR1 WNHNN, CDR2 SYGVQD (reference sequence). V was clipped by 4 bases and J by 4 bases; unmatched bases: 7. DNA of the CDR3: TGCGCCAGCAGTGCGGGACAGGGGGCTTTTGGAGAGACCCAGTACTTC. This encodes CASSAGQGAFGETQYF.

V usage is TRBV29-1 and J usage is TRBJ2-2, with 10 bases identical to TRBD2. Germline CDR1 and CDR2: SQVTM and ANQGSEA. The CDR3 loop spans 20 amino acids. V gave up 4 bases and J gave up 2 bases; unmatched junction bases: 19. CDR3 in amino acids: CSVAFVRSGRAEVNTGELFF. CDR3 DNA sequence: TGCAGCGTTGCGTTCGTGAGAAGCGGGAGGGCCGAGGTTAACACCGGGGAGCTGTTTTTT.

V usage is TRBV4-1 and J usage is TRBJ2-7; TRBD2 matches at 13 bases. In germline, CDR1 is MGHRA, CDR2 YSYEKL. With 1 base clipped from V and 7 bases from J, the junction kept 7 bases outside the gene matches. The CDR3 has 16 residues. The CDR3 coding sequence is TGCGCCAGCAGCCAAGTCCGACTAGCGGGAGGTGGTGAGCAGTACTTC. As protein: CASSQVRLAGGGEQYF.

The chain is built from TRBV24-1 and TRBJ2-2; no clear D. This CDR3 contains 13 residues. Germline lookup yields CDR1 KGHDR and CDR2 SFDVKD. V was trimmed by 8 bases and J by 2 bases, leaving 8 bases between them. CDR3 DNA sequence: TGTGCCACCATTCATCCAAACACCGGGGAGCTGTTTTTT. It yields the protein CATIHPNTGELFF.

The CDR3, as DNA: TGTGCCAGCAGCTTAGCGGGAGAAAGGGTAGCGGGAAACACCATATATTTT. Encoded protein: CASSLAGERVAGNTIYF. J is TRBJ1-3 and V is TRBV7-2; unclear D gene. Germline CDR1 is SGHTA and CDR2 is FQGNSA. The CDR3 sequence is 17 residues long. V dropped 0 bases and J dropped 4 bases, with 16 bases sitting between them.

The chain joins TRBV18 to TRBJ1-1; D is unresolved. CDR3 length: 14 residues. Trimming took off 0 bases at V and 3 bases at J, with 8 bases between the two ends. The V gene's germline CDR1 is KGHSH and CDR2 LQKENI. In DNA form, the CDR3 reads TGTGCCAGCTCACCACCGGTCGCGGACACTGAAGCTTTCTTT. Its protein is CASSPPVADTEAFF. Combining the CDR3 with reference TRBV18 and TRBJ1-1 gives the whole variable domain NAGVMQNPRHLVRRRGQEARLRCSPMKGHSHVYWYRQLPEEGLKFMVYLQKENIIDESGMPKERFSAEFPKEGPSILRIQQVVRGDSAAYFCASSPPVADTEAFFGQGTRLTVV.

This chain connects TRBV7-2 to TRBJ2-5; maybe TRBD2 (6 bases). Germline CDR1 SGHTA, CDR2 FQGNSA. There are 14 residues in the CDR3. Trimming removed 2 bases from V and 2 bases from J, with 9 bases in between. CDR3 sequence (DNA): TGTGCCAGCAGCTTAAATAGCGGACAAGAGACCCAGTACTTC. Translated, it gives CASSLNSGQETQYF.

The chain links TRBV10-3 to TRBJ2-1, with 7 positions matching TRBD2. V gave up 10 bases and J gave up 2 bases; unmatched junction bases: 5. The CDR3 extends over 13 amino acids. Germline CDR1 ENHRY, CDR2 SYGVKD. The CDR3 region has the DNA TGTGCCAGCGGGGGACGAACCTACAATGAGCAGTTCTTC. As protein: CASGGRTYNEQFF.

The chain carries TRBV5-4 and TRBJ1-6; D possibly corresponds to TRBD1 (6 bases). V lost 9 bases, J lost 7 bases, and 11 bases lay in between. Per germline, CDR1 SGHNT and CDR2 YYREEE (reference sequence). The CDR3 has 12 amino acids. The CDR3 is CATGQPNSPLHF. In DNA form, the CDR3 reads TGTGCCACCGGACAGCCGAATTCACCCCTCCACTTT.

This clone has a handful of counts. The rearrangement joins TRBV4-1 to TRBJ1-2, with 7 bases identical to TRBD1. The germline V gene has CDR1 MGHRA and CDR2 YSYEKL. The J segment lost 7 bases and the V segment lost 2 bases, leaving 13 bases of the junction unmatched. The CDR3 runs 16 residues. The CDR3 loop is CASSQLLQGDPPGYTF. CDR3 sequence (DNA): TGCGCCAGCAGCCAACTTCTTCAGGGGGACCCCCCTGGCTACACCTTC.